The TCR beta chain under discussion was sequenced for a study of radiotherapy plus CTLA-4 blockade in lung cancer. Clones were sequenced by immunoSEQ multiplex PCR, and TCRdb holds only the in-frame ones, with some missing. The table lists about 85,000 clones, around 88% of them singletons. Note on this clone: Its matching antigen is unknown.

Notes on the study in general: Response, reportedly, was best predicted by interferon-beta along with early blood T cell clone dynamics.

This CDR3 region has 15 residues. Per germline, CDR1 MGHRA and CDR2 YSYEKL. The J segment lost 7 bases and the V segment lost 0 bases, leaving 6 bases of the junction unmatched. The chain has TRBV4-1 and TRBJ2-1, with 7 bases aligning to TRBD2. This TCR derives from a human donor with non-small cell lung cancer who had a partial response to radiotherapy plus ipilimumab. The sequenced sample was peripheral blood, obtained from a patient treated with radiotherapy plus ipilimumab. CDR3 sequence reads: CASSQDLRERNEQFF. The DNA of the CDR3 is TGCGCCAGCAGCCAAGATCTGCGGGAGAGAAATGAGCAGTTCTTC.